What follows are 26 T cell receptor beta chains derived from one specimen sequenced in a study of T-cell memory formation after mild COVID-19 (dated by TCRdb to 2020 to 2022). The receptor library was made with 5' RACE. The sample was run on an Illumina NovaSeq 6000. Clones were called with MiXCR by TCRdb after fastp trimmed the public reads at Q25, and only in-frame beta chains were retained. Each CDR3 protein appears once, grouped with its most common genes and DNA. The sample table contains 300,000 to 400,000 distinct CDR3 sequences; only one count was recorded for roughly 15% of them. Jointly, the top ten make up 20% to 25% of the sample. The sequenced sample was PBMCs or a T cell subset sorted from them (not recorded which). The receptors stem from a young man who had mild COVID-19 (a few samples of this study predate the infection). The sample titles of this study are shuffled in the database, so cell type and time point are left out; the donor was told from shared clones.

This clonotype has a count of ten or more. The gene calls are TRBV12-3 or TRBV12-4 and TRBJ2-2; 8 bases are a match to TRBD2. With V trimmed by 1 base and J by 1 base, 2 bases remained unmatched. CDR3 length equals 16 residues. The chain's CDR3 is CASSLGLAGNTGELFF. The CDR3 bases are TGTGCCAGCAGTTTAGGGCTAGCGGGGAACACCGGGGAGCTGTTTTTT.

The gene calls are TRBV4-1 and TRBJ1-6, with 7 bases that match TRBD1. Germline V gene sequence: CDR1 MGHRA, CDR2 YSYEKL. This CDR3 is 16 amino acids long. Losses at the gene ends were 3 bases for V and 10 bases for J; bases not matched to a gene: 12. The CDR3 bases are TGCGCCAGCAGCCAGGCTGTAACAGGGGCTGGATCACCCCTCCACTTT. Amino acid sequence: CASSQAVTGAGSPLHF.

This sequence joins TRBV6-5 and TRBJ2-7; D is ambiguous. CDR3 size: 13 residues. Looked up from germline, CDR1 is MNHEY and CDR2 is SVGAGI. The V end was cut by 2 bases, the J end by 5 bases, with 10 bases between. CDR3 coding DNA: TGTGCCAGCAGTTACACGGTTACCAACGAGCAGTACTTC. This codes for CASSYTVTNEQYF.

This clonotype was seen a few times. The rearrangement links TRBV7-9 to TRBJ1-2, with 10 bases fitting TRBD1. Trimming at V came to 5 bases and at J to 7 bases, leaving 7 bases not matched to a gene. Germline CDR1 and CDR2: SEHNR and FQNEAQ (reference sequence). The CDR3 contains 14 residues. CDR3 coding DNA: TGTGCCAGCAGCCCAACGGGACAGGGGTTTGGCTACACCTTC. Translated, it gives CASSPTGQGFGYTF.

This clonotype was observed a few times. The chain recombines TRBV5-1 with TRBJ2-7; TRBD2 is a possible D gene (6 bases). V lost 2 bases and J lost 3, with 12 bases in between. The CDR3 runs to 14 residues. Germline values: CDR1 SGHRS, CDR2 YFSETQ. The CDR3 loop reads CASSFGRPLYEQYF. The CDR3 DNA sequence: TGCGCCAGCAGCTTCGGGAGACCCCTCTACGAGCAGTACTTC.

This clonotype was observed many times. The chain is built from TRBV4-1 and TRBJ1-1, with D hard to call. Germline CDR1 and CDR2: MGHRA and YSYEKL. CDR3 length: 12 residues. With 3 bases removed from V and 4 bases from J, the gap between germline ends came to 6 bases. CDR3 region: CASSQGFTEAFF. The CDR3 bases are TGCGCCAGCAGCCAGGGATTCACTGAAGCTTTCTTT.

The chain is built from TRBV6-5 and TRBJ2-3; D not certain. V shed 6 bases and J shed 4 bases, with 8 bases lying between them. This CDR3 spans 12 amino acids. Germline CDR1 is MNHEY and CDR2 is SVGAGI. The DNA of the CDR3 is TGTGCCAGCAGGTCTGACCCAGATACGCAGTATTTT. It is translated as CASRSDPDTQYF.

This clonotype was found a few times. This chain links TRBV5-1 with TRBJ2-1; weak D call: TRBD1 (6 bases). The CDR3 spans 14 residues. Germline CDR1 and CDR2: SGHRS and YFSETQ. V dropped 1 base and J dropped 3 bases, with 8 bases sitting between them. CDR3 residues: CASSLRDNYNEQFF. In nucleotides, the CDR3 is TGCGCCAGCAGCTTGAGGGACAACTACAATGAGCAGTTCTTC. The full variable domain, completed using reference TRBV5-1 and TRBJ2-1, is KAGVTQTPRYLIKTRGQQVTLSCSPISGHRSVSWYQQTPGQGLQFLFEYFSETQRNKGNFPGRFSGRQFSNSRSEMNVSTLELGDSALYLCASSLRDNYNEQFFGPGTRLTVL.

The chain couples TRBV24-1 to TRBJ2-3, with D unresolved. There are 14 residues in the CDR3. Deletions cut 3 bases from V and 4 bases from J, with 10 bases between. The germline V gene has CDR1 KGHDR and CDR2 SFDVKD. The CDR3 loop is CATSDQVDPDTQYF. CDR3 nucleotides: TGTGCCACCAGTGATCAGGTGGATCCAGATACGCAGTATTTT.

The J gene is TRBJ1-6, the V gene TRBV7-6, with 9 nucleotides matching TRBD1. Germline V lookup: CDR1 SGHVS, CDR2 FNYEAQ. The CDR3 contains 15 residues. The trim removed 5 bases at V and 8 bases at J, leaving 7 bases unmatched. CDR3 DNA sequence: TGTGCCAGCAGCCTCCGACAGGGGGGGGATTCACCCCTCCACTTT. It is translated as CASSLRQGGDSPLHF. Full variable domain (rest looked up from reference TRBV7-6 and TRBJ1-6): GAGVSQSPRYKVTKRGQDVALRCDPISGHVSLYWYRQALGQGPEFLTYFNYEAQQDKSGLPNDRFSAERPEGSISTLTIQRTEQRDSAMYRCASSLRQGGDSPLHFGNGTRLTVT.

V is TRBV20-1 and J is TRBJ1-3, with D hard to call. The CDR3 contains 12 residues. Trimming pared 4 bases from V and 2 bases from J, leaving 6 bases between. Germline loops: CDR1 DFQATT, CDR2 SNEGSKA (reference sequence). The CDR3 loop reads CSAKNTGNTIYF. The CDR3, as DNA: TGCAGTGCTAAGAATACTGGAAACACCATATATTTT.

The chain employs TRBV5-4 and TRBJ1-1; no firm D call. Trimming cost V 0 bases and J 5 bases, with 14 bases left between them. The length of the CDR3 is 15 residues. The germline V gene encodes CDR1 SGHNT and CDR2 YYREEE (reference sequence). The CDR3 loop reads CASSLAAVLGTEAFF. The CDR3 DNA reads TGTGCCAGCAGCTTGGCCGCGGTGCTGGGGACTGAAGCTTTCTTT.

The table lists this clonotype with a few counts. The chain links TRBV7-6 to TRBJ2-3; D is unresolved. This CDR3 contains 14 residues. Per germline, CDR1 SGHVS and CDR2 FNYEAQ. The V end was cut by 4 bases, the J end by 2 bases, with 10 bases between. Here the CDR3 DNA reads TGTGCCAGCAGCTCCACTTACACCACAGATACGCAGTATTTT. Protein: CASSSTYTTDTQYF.

This clonotype showed up many times. This chain links TRBV5-1 with TRBJ2-1; 10 bases are shared with TRBD2. V lost 4 bases and J lost 0; bases outside the gene matches: 7. Germline CDR1 and CDR2: SGHRS and YFSETQ. The CDR3 contains 17 residues. CDR3 coding DNA: TGCGCCAGCAGCATAGCGGGGGGCCTTAGCTCCTACAATGAGCAGTTCTTC. Translating it yields CASSIAGGLSSYNEQFF.

This clonotype was recorded a few times. The rearrangement joins TRBV25-1 to TRBJ2-1; 8 bases map to TRBD2. This CDR3 is built from 16 residues. Trimming removed 8 bases from V and 4 bases from J; junction bases left unmatched: 13. CDR1 is MGHDK, CDR2 SYGVNS, per germline. The DNA of the CDR3 is TGTGCCAGCTCAGCAGAAGTATTAGCGGGATACAATGAGCAGTTCTTC. It translates to CASSAEVLAGYNEQFF.

The rearrangement links TRBV20-1 to TRBJ2-2; 8 bases line up with TRBD2. V was clipped by 1 base and J by 3 bases; unmatched bases: 10. Germline CDR1 is DFQATT and CDR2 is SNEGSKA (reference sequence). This CDR3 is built from 17 residues. The CDR3 loop reads CSARGFRGGADTGELFF. In DNA form, the CDR3 reads TGCAGTGCTAGAGGTTTCCGGGGGGGCGCGGACACCGGGGAGCTGTTTTTT.

The V and J genes are TRBV12-3 or TRBV12-4 and TRBJ2-1, with D unclear. The V end was cut by 2 bases, the J end by 9 bases, with 14 bases between. The CDR3 is made up of 14 amino acids. DNA for the CDR3: TGTGCCAGCAGTTTACCCCAGGCGCCGGGTGAGCAGTTCTTC. Encoded protein: CASSLPQAPGEQFF.

J is TRBJ2-5 and V is TRBV9; perhaps TRBD2 as D (5 bases). The CDR3 extends over 16 amino acids. Germline loops: CDR1 SGDLS, CDR2 YYNGEE. V lost 0 bases, J lost 4 bases, and 16 bases lay in between. CDR3 protein: CASSVVFLAERETQYF. The CDR3 DNA follows: TGTGCCAGCAGCGTAGTTTTCCTAGCAGAACGAGAGACCCAGTACTTC.

This clonotype showed up just a few times. The rearrangement uses TRBV18 and TRBJ2-7; 14 bases map to TRBD2. V lost 0 bases and J lost 3; bases outside the gene matches: 4. The germline V gene encodes CDR1 KGHSH and CDR2 LQKENI. The CDR3 extends over 17 amino acids. The chain's CDR3 is CASSPPGTSGGLYEQYF. The CDR3 DNA is TGTGCCAGCTCACCACCTGGGACTAGCGGGGGACTCTACGAGCAGTACTTC.

This chain links TRBV6-5 with TRBJ2-2, with D hard to call. Germline assignment: CDR1 MNHEY and CDR2 SVGAGI. The CDR3 totals 14 residues. The ends were cut back, 3 bases at V and 6 bases at J, with 11 bases in the middle. The CDR3 DNA sequence: TGTGCCAGCAGTTATTACCCAAACCCCGGGGAGCTGTTTTTT. Protein: CASSYYPNPGELFF.

This clonotype appeared a few times. The genes are TRBV6-5 and TRBJ1-3, with D possibly matching TRBD1 (5 bases). Trimming took off 0 bases at V and 6 bases at J, with 15 bases between the two ends. This CDR3 contains 16 residues. Per germline, CDR1 MNHEY and CDR2 SVGAGI. CDR3 DNA: TGTGCCAGCAGTTACTCCGGGGACGGCTTGTTAAACACCATATATTTT. Translated, it gives CASSYSGDGLLNTIYF.

This clonotype was recorded at least ten times. The gene calls are TRBV11-2 and TRBJ2-1, with no clear D. The CDR3 has 12 amino acids. Germline V lookup: CDR1 SGHAT, CDR2 FQNNGV. V lost 0 bases and J lost 12, with 9 bases in between. In nucleotides, the CDR3 is TGTGCCAGCAGCTTAGACTCCGCTGGGCAGTTCTTC. Residues: CASSLDSAGQFF. Complete variable domain (other parts from reference TRBV11-2 and TRBJ2-1): EAGVAQSPRYKIIEKRQSVAFWCNPISGHATLYWYQQILGQGPKLLIQFQNNGVVDDSQLPKDRFSAERLKGVDSTLKIQPAKLEDSAVYLCASSLDSAGQFFGPGTRLTVL.

The rearrangement joins TRBV4-2 to TRBJ2-7; TRBD1 matches 7 bases. The ends lost 4 bases at V and 4 bases at J; junction bases unmatched: 10. The CDR3 is made up of 15 amino acids. Per germline, CDR1 LGHNA and CDR2 YNFKEQ. CDR3 protein: CASSRGTDRSYEQYF. DNA of the CDR3: TGTGCCAGCAGCCGAGGGACGGACAGGTCTTACGAGCAGTACTTC.

About this clonotype: An end of the junction does not agree with germline; a read error may underlie this. The chain combines TRBV5-1 with TRBJ2-2; D call uncertain. This CDR3 comprises 13 residues. CDR1 and CDR2 (germline): SGHRS, YFSETQ. The CDR3 DNA is TGCGCCAGCAGATTGGATGAGACCGGGGAGCTGTTTTTT. It yields the protein CASRLDETGELFF.

This sequence joins TRBV7-8 and TRBJ2-1; either TRBD1 or TRBD2 may fit D (5 bases each). The CDR3 has 14 amino acids. CDR1 and CDR2 from the germline V gene are SGHVS and FQNEAQ. The V and J ends lost 0 bases and 6 bases respectively, with 9 bases between them. CDR3: CASSLAGVSNEQFF. The DNA for the CDR3 is TGTGCCAGCAGCTTAGCGGGGGTGAGCAATGAGCAGTTCTTC.

The V and J genes are TRBV6-2 or TRBV6-3 and TRBJ1-2, with 9 bases fitting TRBD1. The CDR3 is 14 residues long. Trimming removed 6 bases from V and 8 bases from J; junction bases left unmatched: 10. The germline V gene has CDR1 MNHEY and CDR2 SVGEGT. CDR3 nucleotides: TGTGCCAGCAGCTCACAGGGGGCCCTTTCGGGCTACACCTTC. Protein product: CASSSQGALSGYTF.